This T cell receptor (beta chain) was recorded in a study of PD-L1 blockade in urothelial cancer. Study summary: A median around 140,000 T cells were found in blood samples.

Profiling relied on immunoSEQ multiplex PCR, and the TCRdb table lists in-frame clones only, not all of them. The sample yields 32,000 or so clones, 75% to 90% seen once. On this clone: Its antigen is unknown.

Specified time point: pretreatment peripheral blood. Whole-study findings and limits: At 3 weeks on treatment, tumor-associated clones expanded more with durable benefit.

The sequenced sample was PBMCs, obtained around atezolizumab (anti-PD-L1) treatment. This sequence originates from a man between 60 and 70 years old with urothelial cancer.

The CDR3 loop is CASSVGQASGNTIYF. As DNA, the CDR3 is TGTGCCAGCAGCGTGGGACAGGCCTCTGGAAACACCATATATTTT. The rearrangement joins TRBV9 to TRBJ1-3; 8 bases fit TRBD1. After removal of 2 bases from V and 0 bases from J, the junction contained 1 base not matched to a gene. Germline-derived CDR1 and CDR2 are SGDLS and YYNGEE. The CDR3 is made up of 15 amino acids.